This T cell receptor beta chain was profiled in a study of tumor-infiltrating lymphocytes in primary liver carcinoma. TCR beta cDNA was made from 450 to 550 ng total RNA with a constant-region primer. Amplification in three nested multiplex PCR rounds with slightly modified ARM-PCR gave rise to TCR beta libraries. The first two PCR rounds, around 11 cycles each, used TRBV1-TRBV30 forward primers and a C-beta reverse primer. TCRdb re-called the multiplex PCR reads with MiXCR, one entry per CDR3 protein. This sample has 70,000 to 75,000 distinct CDR3 sequences, with roughly two thirds found just once. Overall study findings and caveats: The study found a significantly higher top-250-clone fraction in tumors than in blood (p = 0.039).

V gave up 7 bases and J gave up 4 bases; unmatched junction bases: 11. The CDR3 covers 16 residues. Germline CDR1 LGHNA, CDR2 YNFKEQ. A note on this clonotype: Its antigen is not identified.

Co-extracting RNA and DNA was done with about 20-33 mg of unsorted bulk tissue as input. This rearrangement joins TRBV4-2 to TRBJ2-5; 11 positions agree with TRBD2. Sequencing input: liver tumor tissue from sampling region 4. As to subset: tumor region T4, right-lateral pole. This receptor was taken from a man in his forties or fifties with primary liver carcinoma and hepatitis B virus infection. CDR3 sequence: CASIEGTSGGGETQYF. The CDR3 coding sequence is TGTGCCAGCATAGAGGGGACTAGCGGTGGAGGAGAGACCCAGTACTTC.